This T cell receptor (beta chain) was sequenced during a study of beta chain features in type 1 diabetes. CDR3 size: 14 residues. The germline CDR1 and CDR2 sequences are SGHRS and YFSETQ. Trimming cost V 3 bases and J 8 bases, with 15 bases left between them. Via CD45RO/CCR7/CD25/CD127/CD95/CD27, cells of the CD4+ naive, central memory, regulatory and stem cell-like memory subsets were sorted. Expressed TCRB transcripts were sequenced because the entire RNA isolate underwent reverse transcription. Around 3.57 million reads was the average for naive, central memory and regulatory T cell samples. The method was immunoSEQ multiplex PCR; TCRdb's version includes in-frame clones alone and lacks a portion of them. Of over 120,000 clones in the sample, more than 9% were seen once.

The receptor was isolated from a man younger than 30 in good health. The genes are TRBV5-1 and TRBJ2-1; weak D call: TRBD1 (6 bases). Sequenced input: naive CD4+ T cells from blood. The CDR3 region has the DNA TGCGCCAGCAGCTCATACAGGGTTCATGATGAGCAGTTCTTC. As protein: CASSSYRVHDEQFF.